The T cell receptor beta chain described here comes from a study of radiation and T cells in renal cell carcinoma. About the study: Nephrectomy followed 15 Gy stereotactic body radiation by 4 weeks. Study-wide findings and caveats: No pretreatment tumor biopsies were available for baseline clonotypes.

Sequencing used immunoSEQ multiplex PCR; TCRdb keeps in-frame clones, though not all of them. The sample lists roughly 120,000 clones, approximately 80% occurring once. Trimming removed 2 bases from V and 5 bases from J, with 12 bases in between. The CDR3 runs to 14 residues. CDR1 SGHTS and CDR2 YDEGEE come from the germline V gene. Note on this clone: The antigen remains undetermined.

The time point was: blood 2 weeks post-SBRT. Treatment reported: 15 Gy SBRT to primary tumor, nephrectomy 4 weeks later. After SBRT, blood was collected at 2 and 4 weeks, plus baseline. The tumor was a clear cell renal cell carcinoma. V and J are TRBV5-8 and TRBJ2-3, with TRBD1 as a possible D gene (6 bases). The TCR sequence derives from a woman aged 60 to 75 with renal cell carcinoma. Specimen: blood, collected from a patient whose treatment included radiotherapy and nephrectomy. The CDR3 loop reads CASSFGQIRDTQYF. The CDR3 bases are TGTGCCAGCAGCTTCGGACAGATTAGAGATACGCAGTATTTT.